This entry is about one T cell receptor (beta chain). What it binds is unknown. Researchers took lesional scalp punch biopsies and peripheral blood from people who were alopecia areata patients. Reverse transcribed after extraction, RNA yielded cDNA as the sequencing template. Using immunoSEQ multiplex PCR, the repertoire was profiled, and TCRdb retains in-frame clones only, with some absent. Altogether under 250,000 clones are present, 50% to 60% being singletons, with the ten largest covering under 0.5%. The CDR3 consists of 16 residues. From germline, CDR1 is LGHNA and CDR2 YNFKEQ. Trimming cost V 4 bases and J 0 bases, with 15 bases left between them. This entry belongs to a study of CD8+ T cells in alopecia areata. The overall study: Twice daily, treated patients received 5 to 10 mg of oral tofacitinib. Study-level results: For lesional scalp, especially alopecia totalis/universalis, clonality was higher than in normal scalp.

The source was CD4+ T cells sorted from blood, collected at week 0. V and J are TRBV4-2 and TRBJ1-1; D unresolved. This TCR was recovered from a human donor with alopecia areata. CDR3 sequence reads: CASSPKRRSMNTEAFF. In nucleotides, the CDR3 is TGTGCCAGCAGCCCCAAGCGGCGGTCGATGAACACTGAAGCTTTCTTT.